This TCR beta chain was recorded in a study of blood T cells in healthy people across ages. In each sample, at least 6.5 million PBMCs were isolated. Study-level points and caveats: CMV infection status of these donors was not known. Fewer expanded clones and more diversity marked long-lived versus aged donors.

In regard to this clonotype: Its antigen remains unknown.

The second PCR ran 7 to 11 cycles with a sample-barcoded 5' primer and J-beta primers. Each sample yielded at least 2.5 million CDR3-containing paired-end reads. Using its own MiXCR run on the 5' RACE reads, TCRdb lists one record per CDR3 protein. The data show some 710,000 distinct CDR3 sequences, 22% seen once. The CDR3 has 15 amino acids. V lost 2 bases and J lost 3, with 17 bases in between. Looked up from germline, CDR1 is DFQATT and CDR2 is SNEGSKA (reference sequence). The TCR was taken from a man aged 65-85 years in good health. The chain recombines TRBV20-1 with TRBJ2-7; maybe TRBD1 (5 bases). Input material: blood. CDR3 sequence (DNA): TGCAGTGCTAGATCTTCCCAGGGTTTAGTCTACGAGCAGTACTTC. Translating it yields CSARSSQGLVYEQYF.